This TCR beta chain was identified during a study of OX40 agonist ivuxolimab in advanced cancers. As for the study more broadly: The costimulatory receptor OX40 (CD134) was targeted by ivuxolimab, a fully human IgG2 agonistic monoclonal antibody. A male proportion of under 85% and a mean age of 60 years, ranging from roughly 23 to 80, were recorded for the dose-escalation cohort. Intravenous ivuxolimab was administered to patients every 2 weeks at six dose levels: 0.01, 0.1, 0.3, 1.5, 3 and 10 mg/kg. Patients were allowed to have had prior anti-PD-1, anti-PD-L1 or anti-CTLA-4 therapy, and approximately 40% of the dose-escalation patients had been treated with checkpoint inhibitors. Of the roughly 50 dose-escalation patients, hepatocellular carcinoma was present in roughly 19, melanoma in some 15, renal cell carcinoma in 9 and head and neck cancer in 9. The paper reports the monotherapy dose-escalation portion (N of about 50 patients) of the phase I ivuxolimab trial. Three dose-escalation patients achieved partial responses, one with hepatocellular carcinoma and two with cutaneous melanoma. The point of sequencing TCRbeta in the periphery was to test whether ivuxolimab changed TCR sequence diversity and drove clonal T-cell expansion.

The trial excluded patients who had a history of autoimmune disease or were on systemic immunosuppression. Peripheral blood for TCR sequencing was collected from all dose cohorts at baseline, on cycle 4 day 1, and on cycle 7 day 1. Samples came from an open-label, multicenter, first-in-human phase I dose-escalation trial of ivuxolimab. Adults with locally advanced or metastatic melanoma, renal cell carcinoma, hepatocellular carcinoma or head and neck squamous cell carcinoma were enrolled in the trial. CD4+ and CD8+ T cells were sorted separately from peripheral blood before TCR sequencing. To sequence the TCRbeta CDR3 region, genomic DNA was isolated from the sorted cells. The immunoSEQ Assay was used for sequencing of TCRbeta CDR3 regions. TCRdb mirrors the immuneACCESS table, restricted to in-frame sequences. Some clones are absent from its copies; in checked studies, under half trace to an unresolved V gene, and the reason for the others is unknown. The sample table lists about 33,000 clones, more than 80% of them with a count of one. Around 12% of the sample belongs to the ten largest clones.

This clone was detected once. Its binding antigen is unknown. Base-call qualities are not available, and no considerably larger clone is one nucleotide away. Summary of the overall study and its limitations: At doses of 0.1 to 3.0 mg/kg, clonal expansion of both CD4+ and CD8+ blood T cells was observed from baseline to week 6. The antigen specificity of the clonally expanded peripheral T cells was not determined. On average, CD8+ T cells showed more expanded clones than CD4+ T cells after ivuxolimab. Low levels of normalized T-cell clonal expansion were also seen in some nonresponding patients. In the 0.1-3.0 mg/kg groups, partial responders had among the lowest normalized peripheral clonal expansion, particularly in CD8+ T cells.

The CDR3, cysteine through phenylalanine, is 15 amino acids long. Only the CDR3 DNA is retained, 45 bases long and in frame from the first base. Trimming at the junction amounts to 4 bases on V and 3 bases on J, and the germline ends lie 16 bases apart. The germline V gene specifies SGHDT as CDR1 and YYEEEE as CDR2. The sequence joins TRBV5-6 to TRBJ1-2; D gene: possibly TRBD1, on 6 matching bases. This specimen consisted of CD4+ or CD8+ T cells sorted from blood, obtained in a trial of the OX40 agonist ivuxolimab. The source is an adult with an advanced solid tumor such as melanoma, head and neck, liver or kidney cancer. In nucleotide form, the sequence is TGTGCCAGCAGCCAGGGGTCCTTTCAGGACTATGGCTACACCTTC. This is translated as CASSQGSFQDYGYTF.